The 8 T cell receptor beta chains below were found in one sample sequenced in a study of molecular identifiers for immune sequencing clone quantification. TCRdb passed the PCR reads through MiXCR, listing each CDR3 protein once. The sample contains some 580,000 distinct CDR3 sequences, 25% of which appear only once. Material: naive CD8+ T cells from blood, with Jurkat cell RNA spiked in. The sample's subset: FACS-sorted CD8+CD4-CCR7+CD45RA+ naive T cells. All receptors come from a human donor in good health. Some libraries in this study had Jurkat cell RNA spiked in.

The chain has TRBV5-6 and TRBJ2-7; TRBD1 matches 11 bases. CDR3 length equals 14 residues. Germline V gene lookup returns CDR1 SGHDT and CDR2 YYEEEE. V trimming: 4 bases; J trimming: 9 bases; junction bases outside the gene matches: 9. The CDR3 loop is CASSGGGQGAPQYF. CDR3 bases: TGTGCCAGCAGCGGGGGAGGACAGGGGGCTCCGCAGTACTTC.

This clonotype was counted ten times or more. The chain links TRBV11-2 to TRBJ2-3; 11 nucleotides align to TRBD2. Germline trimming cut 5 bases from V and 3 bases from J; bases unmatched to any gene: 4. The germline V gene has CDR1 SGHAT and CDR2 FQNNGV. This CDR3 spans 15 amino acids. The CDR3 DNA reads TGTGCCAGCAGCCAGGGACTAGCGGAAACAGATACGCAGTATTTT. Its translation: CASSQGLAETDTQYF.

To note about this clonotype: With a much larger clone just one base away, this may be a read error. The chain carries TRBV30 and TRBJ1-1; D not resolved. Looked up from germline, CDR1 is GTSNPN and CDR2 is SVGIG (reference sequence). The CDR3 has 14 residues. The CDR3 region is CAWSGAALNPEAFF. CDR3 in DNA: TGTGCCTGGAGTGGGGCGGCCTTGAACCCTGAAGCTTTCTTT.

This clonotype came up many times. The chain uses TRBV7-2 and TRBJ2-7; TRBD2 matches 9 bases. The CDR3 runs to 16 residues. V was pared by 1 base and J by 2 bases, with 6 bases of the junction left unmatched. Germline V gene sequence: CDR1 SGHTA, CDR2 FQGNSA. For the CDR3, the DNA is TGTGCCAGCAGCTTAGAGTGGGGCGGGGGGGCCTACGAGCAGTACTTC. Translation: CASSLEWGGGAYEQYF.

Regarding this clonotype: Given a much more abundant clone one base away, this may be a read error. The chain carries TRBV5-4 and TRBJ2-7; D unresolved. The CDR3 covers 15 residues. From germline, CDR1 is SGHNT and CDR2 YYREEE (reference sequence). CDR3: CASSLVGGRSHEQYF. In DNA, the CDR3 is TGTGCCAGCAGCTTGGTAGGCGGCCGCTCCCACGAGCAGTACTTC.

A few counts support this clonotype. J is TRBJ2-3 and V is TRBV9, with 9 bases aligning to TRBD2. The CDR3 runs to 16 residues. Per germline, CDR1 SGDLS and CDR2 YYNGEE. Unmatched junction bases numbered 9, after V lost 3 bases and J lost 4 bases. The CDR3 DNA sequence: TGTGCCAGCAGCGCCGGAGGGACTAGCATCCCAGATACGCAGTATTTT. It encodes CASSAGGTSIPDTQYF.

This chain's CDR3 is CASSFTGNNQPQHF. DNA for the CDR3: TGTGCCAGCAGTTTCACAGGGAACAATCAGCCCCAGCATTTT. The chain links TRBV27 to TRBJ1-5, with a weak D call TRBD1 (6 bases). Germline V gene data show CDR1 as MNHEY and CDR2 as SMNVEV (reference sequence). CDR3 length: 14 residues. Trimming cost V 3 bases and J 3 bases, with 9 bases left between them.

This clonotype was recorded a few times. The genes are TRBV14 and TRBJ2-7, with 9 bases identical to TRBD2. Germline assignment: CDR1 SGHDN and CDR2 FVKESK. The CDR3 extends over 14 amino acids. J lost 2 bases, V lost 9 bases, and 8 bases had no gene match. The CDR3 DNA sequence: TGTGCCAGTGGGACTAGCCGTACCCCCTACGAGCAGTACTTC. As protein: CASGTSRTPYEQYF.